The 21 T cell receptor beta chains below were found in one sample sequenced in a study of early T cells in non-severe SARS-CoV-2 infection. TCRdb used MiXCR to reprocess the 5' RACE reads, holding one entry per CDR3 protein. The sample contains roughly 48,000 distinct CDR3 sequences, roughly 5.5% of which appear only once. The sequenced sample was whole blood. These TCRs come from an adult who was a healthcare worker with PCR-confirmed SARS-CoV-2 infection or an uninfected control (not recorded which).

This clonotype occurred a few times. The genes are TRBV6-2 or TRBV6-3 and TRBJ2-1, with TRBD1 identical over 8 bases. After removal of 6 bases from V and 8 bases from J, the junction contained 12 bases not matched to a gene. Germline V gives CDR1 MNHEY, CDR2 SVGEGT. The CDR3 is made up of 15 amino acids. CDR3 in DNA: TGTGCCAGCAGACCTGAAGGACAGGGTCGCTATGAGCAGTTCTTC. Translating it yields CASRPEGQGRYEQFF.

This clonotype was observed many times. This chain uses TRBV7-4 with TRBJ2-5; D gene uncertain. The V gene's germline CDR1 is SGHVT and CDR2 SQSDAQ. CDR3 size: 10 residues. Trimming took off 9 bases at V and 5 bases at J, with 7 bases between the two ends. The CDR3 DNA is TGTGCCAGGGCTGAGGAGACCCAGTACTTC. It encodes CARAEETQYF.

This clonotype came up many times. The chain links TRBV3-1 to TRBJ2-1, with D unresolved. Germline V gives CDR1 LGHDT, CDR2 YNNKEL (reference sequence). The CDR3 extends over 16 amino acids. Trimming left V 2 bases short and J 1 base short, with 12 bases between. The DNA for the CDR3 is TGTGCCAGCAGCCAACGGCAGGCCGGTTCCTACAATGAGCAGTTCTTC. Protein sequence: CASSQRQAGSYNEQFF.

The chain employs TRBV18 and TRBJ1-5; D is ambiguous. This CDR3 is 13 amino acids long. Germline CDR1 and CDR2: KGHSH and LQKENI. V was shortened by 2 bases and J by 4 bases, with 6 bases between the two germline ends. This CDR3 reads CASSPGVNQPQHF. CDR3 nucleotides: TGTGCCAGCTCACCAGGGGTTAATCAGCCCCAGCATTTT.

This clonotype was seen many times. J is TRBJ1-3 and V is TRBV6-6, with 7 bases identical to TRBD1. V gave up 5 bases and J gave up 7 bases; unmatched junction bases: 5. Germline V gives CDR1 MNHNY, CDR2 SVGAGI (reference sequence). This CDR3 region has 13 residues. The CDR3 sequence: CASSGTVPNTIYF. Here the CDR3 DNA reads TGTGCCAGCAGTGGGACAGTCCCCAACACCATATATTTT.

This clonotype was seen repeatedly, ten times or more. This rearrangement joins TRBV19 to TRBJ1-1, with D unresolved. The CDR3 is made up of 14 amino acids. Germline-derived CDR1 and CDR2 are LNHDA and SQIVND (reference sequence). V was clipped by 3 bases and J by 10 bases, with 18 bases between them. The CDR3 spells CASSINPAELSAFF. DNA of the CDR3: TGTGCCAGTAGTATTAATCCAGCGGAGTTATCAGCTTTCTTT.

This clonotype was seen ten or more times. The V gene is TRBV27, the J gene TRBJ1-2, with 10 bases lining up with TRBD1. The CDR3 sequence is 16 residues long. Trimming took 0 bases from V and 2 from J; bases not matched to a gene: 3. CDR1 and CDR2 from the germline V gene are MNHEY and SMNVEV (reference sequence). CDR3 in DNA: TGTGCCAGCAGTTTATCCCGGGACAGGGGAAACTATGGCTACACCTTC. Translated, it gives CASSLSRDRGNYGYTF.

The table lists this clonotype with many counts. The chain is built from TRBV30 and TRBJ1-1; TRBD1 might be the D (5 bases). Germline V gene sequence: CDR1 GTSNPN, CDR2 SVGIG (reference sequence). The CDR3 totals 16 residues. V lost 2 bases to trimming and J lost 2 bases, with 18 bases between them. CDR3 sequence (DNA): TGTGCCTGGAGTCCGGACCCTGGGGGGAGAAACACTGAAGCTTTCTTT. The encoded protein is CAWSPDPGGRNTEAFF. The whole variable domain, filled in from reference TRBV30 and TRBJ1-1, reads SQTIHQWPATLVQPVGSPLSLECTVEGTSNPNLYWYRQAAGRGLQLLFYSVGIGQISSEVPQNLSASRPQDRQFILSSKKLLLSDSGFYLCAWSPDPGGRNTEAFFGQGTRLTVV.

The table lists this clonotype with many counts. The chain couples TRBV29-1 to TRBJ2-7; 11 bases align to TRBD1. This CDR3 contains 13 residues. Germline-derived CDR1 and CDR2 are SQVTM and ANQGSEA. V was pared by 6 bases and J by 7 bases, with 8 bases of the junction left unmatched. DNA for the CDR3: TGCAGCGTGAGCGGTGGGACAGGGGGAGAGCAGTACTTC. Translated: CSVSGGTGGEQYF.

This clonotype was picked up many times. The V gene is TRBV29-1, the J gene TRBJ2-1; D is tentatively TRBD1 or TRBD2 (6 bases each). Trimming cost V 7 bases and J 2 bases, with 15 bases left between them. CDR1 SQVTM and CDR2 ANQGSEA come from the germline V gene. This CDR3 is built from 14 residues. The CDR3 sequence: CSAPVGGPYNEQFF. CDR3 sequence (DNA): TGCAGCGCCCCAGTGGGGGGCCCCTACAATGAGCAGTTCTTC.

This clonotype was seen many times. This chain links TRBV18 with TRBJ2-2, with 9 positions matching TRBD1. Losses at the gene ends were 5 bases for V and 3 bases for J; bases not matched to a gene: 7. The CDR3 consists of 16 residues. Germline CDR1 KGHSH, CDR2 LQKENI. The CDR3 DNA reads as TGTGCCAGCTCAACGTCGACAGGGGGTTACACCGGGGAGCTGTTTTTT. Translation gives CASSTSTGGYTGELFF. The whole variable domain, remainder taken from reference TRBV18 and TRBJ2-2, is NAGVMQNPRHLVRRRGQEARLRCSPMKGHSHVYWYRQLPEEGLKFMVYLQKENIIDESGMPKERFSAEFPKEGPSILRIQQVVRGDSAAYFCASSTSTGGYTGELFFGEGSRLTVL.

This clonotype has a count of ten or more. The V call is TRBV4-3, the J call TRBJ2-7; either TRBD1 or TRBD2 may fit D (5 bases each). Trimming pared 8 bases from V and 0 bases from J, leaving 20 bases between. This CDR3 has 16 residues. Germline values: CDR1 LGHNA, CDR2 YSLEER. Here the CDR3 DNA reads TGCGCCAGCGGGGGTTGGGTGGGGCTGTTCTCCTACGAGCAGTACTTC. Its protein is CASGGWVGLFSYEQYF.

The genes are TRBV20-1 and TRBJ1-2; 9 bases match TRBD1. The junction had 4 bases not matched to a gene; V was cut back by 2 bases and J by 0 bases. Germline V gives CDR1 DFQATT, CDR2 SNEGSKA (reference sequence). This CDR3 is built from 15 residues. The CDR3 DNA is TGCAGTGCTAGACTACAGGGGGCAACTAACTATGGCTACACCTTC. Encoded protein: CSARLQGATNYGYTF.

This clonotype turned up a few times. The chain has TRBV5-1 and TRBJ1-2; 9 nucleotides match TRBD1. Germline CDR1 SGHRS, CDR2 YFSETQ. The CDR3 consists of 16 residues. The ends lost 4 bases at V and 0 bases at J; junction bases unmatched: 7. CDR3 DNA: TGCGCCAGCAGCGCGGACAGGGGAGTCCCTAACTATGGCTACACCTTC. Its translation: CASSADRGVPNYGYTF.

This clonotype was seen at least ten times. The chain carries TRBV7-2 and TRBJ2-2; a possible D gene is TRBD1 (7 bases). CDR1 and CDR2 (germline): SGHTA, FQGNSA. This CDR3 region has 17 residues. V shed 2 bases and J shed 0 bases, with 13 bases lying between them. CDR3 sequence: CASSLWAGQSNTGELFF. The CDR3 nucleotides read TGTGCCAGCAGCTTATGGGCGGGACAGTCGAACACCGGGGAGCTGTTTTTT.

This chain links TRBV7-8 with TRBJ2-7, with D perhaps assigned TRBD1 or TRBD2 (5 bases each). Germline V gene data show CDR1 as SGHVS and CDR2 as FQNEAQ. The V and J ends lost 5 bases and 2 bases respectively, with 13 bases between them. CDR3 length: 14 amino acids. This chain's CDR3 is CASSPYGGAYEQYF. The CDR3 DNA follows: TGTGCCAGCAGCCCCTATGGGGGAGCCTACGAGCAGTACTTC.

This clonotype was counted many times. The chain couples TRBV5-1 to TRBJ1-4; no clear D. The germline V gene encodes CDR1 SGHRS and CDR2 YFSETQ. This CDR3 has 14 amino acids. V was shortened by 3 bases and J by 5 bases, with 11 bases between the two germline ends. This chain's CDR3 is CASSYRARNEKLFF. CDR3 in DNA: TGCGCCAGCAGCTACCGGGCCCGAAATGAAAAACTGTTTTTT.

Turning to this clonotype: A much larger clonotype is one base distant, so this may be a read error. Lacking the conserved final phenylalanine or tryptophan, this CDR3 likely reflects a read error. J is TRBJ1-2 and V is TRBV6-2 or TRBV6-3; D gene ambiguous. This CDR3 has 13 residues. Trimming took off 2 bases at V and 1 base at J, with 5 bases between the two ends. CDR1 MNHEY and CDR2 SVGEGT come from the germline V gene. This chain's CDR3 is CASSYGDNYGYTY. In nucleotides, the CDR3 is TGTGCCAGCAGTTACGGGGATAACTATGGCTACACCTAC.

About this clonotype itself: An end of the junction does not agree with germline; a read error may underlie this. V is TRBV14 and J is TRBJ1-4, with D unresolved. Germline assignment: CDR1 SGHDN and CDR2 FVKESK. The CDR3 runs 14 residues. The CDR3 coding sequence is TGTGCCAGCAGCCAAGGAGCGGCTAATAAAAAACTGTTTTTT. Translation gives CASSQGAANKKLFF.

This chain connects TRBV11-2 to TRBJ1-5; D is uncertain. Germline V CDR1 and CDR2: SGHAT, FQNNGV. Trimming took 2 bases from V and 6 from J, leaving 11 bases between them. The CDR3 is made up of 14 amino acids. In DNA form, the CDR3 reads TGTGCCAGCAGCTTATCGGGAGGCGGTCAGCCCCAGCATTTT. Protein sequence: CASSLSGGGQPQHF.

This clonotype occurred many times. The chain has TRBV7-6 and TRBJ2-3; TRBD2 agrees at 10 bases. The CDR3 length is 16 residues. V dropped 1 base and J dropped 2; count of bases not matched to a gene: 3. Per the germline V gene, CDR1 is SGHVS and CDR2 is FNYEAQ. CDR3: CASSLGAGGPTDTQYF. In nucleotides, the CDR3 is TGTGCCAGCAGCTTAGGAGCGGGGGGGCCCACAGATACGCAGTATTTT.